The 24 T cell receptor beta chains in this list originate from one sample, sequenced in a study of blood T cells in healthy people across ages. A J-beta primer mix and a sample-barcoded 5' primer were used in a second PCR of roughly 6 to 12 cycles. In TCRdb, the 5' RACE reads were re-called with MiXCR into one record per CDR3 protein. The data contain about 1.6 million distinct CDR3 sequences, about 35% of them singletons. The sequenced sample consisted of blood. The receptors were gathered from a woman aged 30 to 39 in good health.

A few counts support this clonotype. The V and J genes are TRBV6-5 and TRBJ1-6, with 10 nucleotides matching TRBD1. Germline V CDR1 and CDR2: MNHEY, SVGAGI. V lost 5 bases, J lost 9 bases, and 7 bases stayed unmatched. The CDR3 contains 15 residues. DNA for the CDR3: TGTGCCAGCAGTGCAAGACAGGGGGCTTCTTCACCCCTCCACTTT. It translates to CASSARQGASSPLHF.

This clonotype was counted a few times. A much larger clone lies one base from this, so it may be a read error. The rearrangement uses TRBV5-6 and TRBJ2-7; D may be TRBD1 (7 bases). The germline gives CDR1 SGHDT, CDR2 YYEEEE. V lost 6 bases and J lost 6, with 22 bases in between. The CDR3 has 15 residues. CDR3 protein: CASNFVQGEVGEQYF. The CDR3 DNA sequence: TGTGCCAGCAACTTTGTCCAGGGGGAGGTTGGCGAGCAGTACTTC. The variable domain in full, with the rest retrieved from reference TRBV5-6 and TRBJ2-7, is DAGVTQSPTHLIKTRGQQVTLRCSPKSGHDTVSWYQQALGQGPQFIFQYYEEEERQRGNFPDRFSGHQFPNYSSELNVNALLLGDSALYLCASNFVQGEVGEQYFGPGTRLTVT.

Only one count was recorded for this clonotype. The J gene is TRBJ2-7, the V gene TRBV13; 7 bases align to TRBD2. The CDR3 loop spans 16 amino acids. Germline V lookup: CDR1 PRHDT, CDR2 FYEKMQ (reference sequence). J was trimmed by 10 bases and V by 10 bases; bases with no gene match: 25. The CDR3 DNA is TGTGCCACCAGTGATACCTTAGGATCAGCGGGGAGTACCCAGTACTTC. Translating it yields CATSDTLGSAGSTQYF.

J is TRBJ2-5 and V is TRBV7-9; unclear D gene. With 2 bases removed from V and 2 bases from J, the gap between germline ends came to 12 bases. The CDR3 runs to 15 residues. Germline V gene data show CDR1 as SEHNR and CDR2 as FQNEAQ (reference sequence). CDR3 sequence: CASSLLQRPQETQYF. The CDR3 bases are TGTGCCAGCAGCTTATTACAGAGACCACAAGAGACCCAGTACTTC.

This sequence joins TRBV9 and TRBJ2-7; tentatively, D is TRBD1 (6 bases). The V and J ends lost 4 bases and 7 bases respectively, with 15 bases between them. Germline loops: CDR1 SGDLS, CDR2 YYNGEE. The CDR3 is 13 amino acids. CDR3 in DNA: TGTGCCAGCAGCTCAGACAGGACGGGTGAGCAGTACTTC. It is translated as CASSSDRTGEQYF.

This clonotype was recorded a few times. J is TRBJ2-2 and V is TRBV7-2; 10 bases map to TRBD2. This CDR3 spans 18 amino acids. The V and J ends lost 2 bases and 4 bases, in that order; junction bases with no gene match: 10. Germline-derived CDR1 and CDR2 are SGHTA and FQGNSA. In DNA form, the CDR3 reads TGTGCCAGCAGCTTAAGGGAGCTAGCGGGAGTACGCACCGGGGAGCTGTTTTTT. The encoded protein is CASSLRELAGVRTGELFF.

This clonotype was found a few times. The chain has TRBV7-9 and TRBJ1-2; maybe TRBD1 (6 bases). Trimming shortened V by 5 bases and J by 7 bases, and 20 bases separated the two germline ends. This CDR3 has 15 residues. Germline CDR1 and CDR2: SEHNR and FQNEAQ (reference sequence). The CDR3 loop reads CASSATGVGPVGYTF. CDR3 in DNA: TGTGCCAGCAGCGCGACAGGTGTGGGTCCTGTTGGCTACACCTTC.

This clonotype was picked up a small number of times. The V gene is TRBV3-1, the J gene TRBJ2-7, with 10 bases fitting TRBD2. Germline V gene data show CDR1 as LGHDT and CDR2 as YNNKEL (reference sequence). J was trimmed by 12 bases and V by 3 bases; bases with no gene match: 14. This CDR3 comprises 15 residues. CDR3 loop: CASSQRGSGGPTRYF. The CDR3, as DNA: TGTGCCAGCAGCCAGAGGGGTAGCGGGGGGCCCACAAGGTACTTC.

The V and J genes are TRBV6-1 and TRBJ1-2; TRBD1 agrees at 10 bases. This CDR3 spans 17 amino acids. The trim removed 5 bases at V and 1 base at J, leaving 10 bases unmatched. CDR1 and CDR2 (germline): MNHNS, SASEGT. This chain's CDR3 is CASSLISGTGDNYGYTF. The CDR3 bases are TGTGCCAGCAGTCTCATCTCCGGGACAGGGGATAACTATGGCTACACCTTC.

This clonotype occurred a few times. V gene TRBV10-3 combines with J gene TRBJ2-3; 7 bases agree with TRBD2. CDR1 is ENHRY, CDR2 SYGVKD, per germline. The V segment lost 8 bases and the J segment 5 bases; nucleotides outside the gene matches: 10. The CDR3 length is 14 residues. CDR3 nucleotides: TGTGCCATCGTCTCCAGCGGGAAGGTAGATACGCAGTATTTT. It is translated as CAIVSSGKVDTQYF.

DNA for the CDR3: TGTGCCAGCAGTTTAACCCCCCCGGGACAGCTATTAAAAGATACGCAGTATTTT. This sequence encodes CASSLTPPGQLLKDTQYF. The chain employs TRBV27 and TRBJ2-3; 7 nucleotides align to TRBD1. The V segment lost 2 bases and the J segment 5 bases; nucleotides outside the gene matches: 16. CDR1 and CDR2 (germline): MNHEY, SMNVEV (reference sequence). The CDR3 length is 18 residues.

This clonotype occurred a few times. The chain carries TRBV7-3 and TRBJ1-5; 11 bases fit TRBD1. This CDR3 is built from 18 residues. The trim removed 0 bases at V and 2 bases at J, leaving 6 bases unmatched. The V gene's germline CDR1 is SGHTA and CDR2 FQGTGA. The DNA of the CDR3 is TGTGCCAGCAGCTTAACCGGACAGGGGGCATTTGGCAATCAGCCCCAGCATTTT. Translating gives CASSLTGQGAFGNQPQHF.

This clonotype was picked up a small number of times. This rearrangement joins TRBV11-2 to TRBJ2-7; D gene uncertain. V lost 6 bases, J lost 0 bases, and 12 bases lay in between. This CDR3 contains 14 residues. Germline CDR1 is SGHAT and CDR2 is FQNNGV. The DNA of the CDR3 is TGTGCCAGCAGGAAAGACTTGGTCTCCTACGAGCAGTACTTC. Protein sequence: CASRKDLVSYEQYF.

The rearrangement joins TRBV28 to TRBJ1-6; D unresolved. The V gene's germline CDR1 is MDHEN and CDR2 SYDVKM. The CDR3 covers 15 residues. V dropped 7 bases and J dropped 13 bases, with 23 bases sitting between them. The CDR3 nucleotides are TGTGCCAGCACCTTCTATGGGAGGGCTCAGGCGCCCCTCCACTTT. Translating it yields CASTFYGRAQAPLHF.

The chain combines TRBV29-1 with TRBJ1-4; D is unresolved. Trimming cost V 0 bases and J 2 bases, with 7 bases left between them. This CDR3 contains 14 residues. CDR1 and CDR2 from the germline V gene are SQVTM and ANQGSEA. The DNA for the CDR3 is TGCAGCGTTGAAGATCGCCAGACTAATGAAAAACTGTTTTTT. Encoded protein: CSVEDRQTNEKLFF.

In its sample, this clonotype was seen many times. V usage is TRBV5-1 and J usage is TRBJ2-3; TRBD1 or TRBD2 may be the D gene (5 bases each). V was trimmed by 4 bases and J by 0 bases, leaving 9 bases between them. Germline V gene sequence: CDR1 SGHRS, CDR2 YFSETQ. CDR3 length equals 14 residues. The CDR3 reads CASSPWGSTDTQYF. For the CDR3, the DNA is TGCGCCAGCAGCCCATGGGGGAGCACAGATACGCAGTATTTT.

The V call is TRBV7-9, the J call TRBJ2-7, with 8 bases that match TRBD1. The CDR3 is made up of 14 amino acids. In germline, CDR1 is SEHNR, CDR2 FQNEAQ (reference sequence). V trimming: 6 bases; J trimming: 2 bases; junction bases outside the gene matches: 6. Written as DNA, the CDR3 is TGTGCCAGCAGAGGACAGGGAAACCCCTACGAGCAGTACTTC. It codes for CASRGQGNPYEQYF.

As to this clonotype: One junction end does not reproduce the germline sequence, and a read error may be involved. The rearrangement uses TRBV30 and TRBJ1-2; unclear D gene. Per germline, CDR1 GTSNPN and CDR2 SVGIG (reference sequence). This CDR3 has 15 amino acids. As DNA, the CDR3 is TGTGCCTGGACTCGATCTTTGACAAGTAGCTATGGTTACACCTTC. Its protein product is CAWTRSLTSSYGYTF.

This clonotype showed up many times. The V and J genes are TRBV9 and TRBJ2-3; the D gene is possibly TRBD1 (5 bases). With 6 bases removed from V and 8 bases from J, the gap between germline ends came to 19 bases. Germline loops: CDR1 SGDLS, CDR2 YYNGEE. This CDR3 has 14 residues. CDR3 nucleotide sequence: TGTGCCAGCACACGGTTCGACAGTTTGAGTACGCAGTATTTT. Its protein product is CASTRFDSLSTQYF.

This clonotype was seen more than once but under ten times. The chain carries TRBV9 and TRBJ1-2; D perhaps matches TRBD1 (5 bases). This CDR3 spans 13 amino acids. Germline values: CDR1 SGDLS, CDR2 YYNGEE. Trimming left V 3 bases short and J 4 bases short, with 10 bases between. The CDR3: CASSAGTRYGYTF. DNA for the CDR3: TGTGCCAGCAGCGCCGGGACCCGCTATGGCTACACCTTC.

This rearrangement joins TRBV7-9 to TRBJ2-7; tentatively, D is TRBD1 (8 bases). Germline V gene sequence: CDR1 SEHNR, CDR2 FQNEAQ (reference sequence). This CDR3 has 17 amino acids. Trimming cost V 2 bases and J 2 bases, with 19 bases left between them. The CDR3 sequence is CASSLTPGQGGAYEQYF. CDR3 in DNA: TGTGCCAGCAGCTTAACTCCTGGACAGGGAGGGGCCTACGAGCAGTACTTC.

The CDR3 region has the DNA TGTGCCAGCAGCTTCGGGACTAGTGGGCAGTTCTTC. This translates into CASSFGTSGQFF. The rearrangement uses TRBV11-1 and TRBJ2-1, with 8 bases lining up with TRBD2. The CDR3 runs to 12 residues. After removal of 3 bases from V and 12 bases from J, the junction contained 4 bases not matched to a gene. CDR1 is SGHAT and CDR2 is FQDESV in the germline V gene (reference sequence).

The gene calls are TRBV29-1 and TRBJ1-2, with 8 bases fitting TRBD1. The ends lost 3 bases at V and 5 bases at J; junction bases unmatched: 5. Per germline, CDR1 SQVTM and CDR2 ANQGSEA. The CDR3 contains 13 residues. The CDR3 protein is CSVEQGAGYGYTF. In DNA, the CDR3 is TGCAGCGTTGAGCAGGGGGCAGGGTATGGCTACACCTTC.

V and J are TRBV6-1 and TRBJ2-1; TRBD2 aligns across 11 bases. Per the germline V gene, CDR1 is MNHNS and CDR2 is SASEGT. The V segment lost 3 bases and the J segment 7 bases; nucleotides outside the gene matches: 8. The CDR3 spans 16 residues. In DNA, the CDR3 is TGTGCCAGCAGTGACCCGGGACTAGCGGTTTCGAATGAGCAGTTCTTC. Its translation: CASSDPGLAVSNEQFF.